The text below deals with one T cell receptor beta chain. PCR involved 60 Vbeta and 13 Jbeta primers. The protocol was immunoSEQ multiplex PCR, while the TCRdb copy is restricted to in-frame clones and leaves out a portion. The sample records just over 150,000 clones, roughly 90% being singletons. The sample belongs to a study of cytomegalovirus exposure and HLA in healthy donors. V trimming: 5 bases; J trimming: 2 bases; junction bases outside the gene matches: 4. This CDR3 region has 16 residues. The germline CDR1 and CDR2 sequences are MRHNA and SNTAGT. This clonotype originated in a woman between 18 and 29 years old in good health and CMV-seronegative. Sequencing used PBMCs. The J gene is TRBJ2-3, the V gene TRBV6-4, with 13 bases lining up with TRBD2. CDR3 DNA: TGTGCCAGCAGTAGGACTAGCGGGGGTATCACAGATACGCAGTATTTT. Translated, it gives CASSRTSGGITDTQYF.